These 7 T cell receptor beta chains originate from one sample sequenced in a study of shared clonotypes between healthy human individuals (dated by TCRdb to between 2020 and 2021). The library was generated by the immunoSEQ multiplex PCR assay. The source is immuneACCESS, and TCRdb retained only in-frame sequences with V and J called. Part of the clones is not carried over; for the studies checked, unresolved V genes explain less than half of this, and the remainder is unexplained. This sample is represented by around 2.5 million clones; 80% to 95% of them were singletons. Of the sample, 0.36% is held by the ten largest clones. Sequenced: naive CD4+ T cells from PBMCs. According to the study, the label for this sample's cell subset or site signals: CD45RA+ positively selected. Receptor source: a man younger than 30 in good health. Some clones in this sample may be carry-over from other donors' samples.

V gene TRBV27 combines with J gene TRBJ1-5; D remains unclear. Looked up from germline, CDR1 is MNHEY and CDR2 is SMNVEV (reference sequence). With 5 bases removed from V and 9 bases from J, the gap between germline ends came to 17 bases. The CDR3 has 14 residues. The CDR3 protein is CASSPNRVRGPQHF. In DNA form, the CDR3 reads TGTGCCAGCAGTCCGAACAGAGTCCGGGGGCCCCAGCATTTT.

V is TRBV5-6 and J is TRBJ2-1; unclear D gene. The germline V and J ends were trimmed by 2 bases and 3 bases, with 12 bases remaining between them. Germline-derived CDR1 and CDR2 are SGHDT and YYEEEE. CDR3 size: 15 residues. The CDR3 loop reads CASSFGGLIYNEQFF. The CDR3 nucleotides are TGTGCCAGCAGCTTTGGCGGCTTGATCTACAATGAGCAGTTCTTC.

This chain uses TRBV18 with TRBJ1-3, with D uncertain. This CDR3 is built from 11 residues. Germline V gene sequence: CDR1 KGHSH, CDR2 LQKENI. V lost 5 bases and J 6 bases, leaving 5 bases between the germline ends. The CDR3 bases are TGTGCCAGCTCAGAATTAAACACCATATATTTT. It codes for CASSELNTIYF.

About this clone: This specimen includes other DNA sequences encoding the same CDR3. The chain couples TRBV28 to TRBJ2-7; D perhaps matches TRBD2 (6 bases). The CDR3 runs 12 residues. The V gene lost 6 bases and the J gene lost 1 base, with 7 bases spanning the gap. Per the germline V gene, CDR1 is MDHEN and CDR2 is SYDVKM. In nucleotides, the CDR3 is TGTGCCAGCAGGACTAGTTCCTACGAGCAGTACTTC. Residues: CASRTSSYEQYF.

In its sample, this clone was seen once. The chain links TRBV7-8 to TRBJ2-5; 12 bases align to TRBD2. Germline CDR1 is SGHVS and CDR2 is FQNEAQ. V shed 5 bases and J 1 base; nucleotides not matched to a gene: 2. This CDR3 has 15 amino acids. The CDR3 spells CASSEGLAGQETQYF. DNA of the CDR3: TGTGCCAGCAGCGAGGGACTAGCGGGCCAAGAGACCCAGTACTTC. Together with reference TRBV7-8 and TRBJ2-5, the CDR3 gives the full variable domain: GAGVSQSPRYKVAKRGQDVALRCDPISGHVSLFWYQQALGQGPEFLTYFQNEAQLDKSGLPSDRFFAERPEGSVSTLKIQRTQQEDSAVYLCASSEGLAGQETQYFGPGTRLLVL.

This sequence joins TRBV5-1 and TRBJ2-1; TRBD1 agrees at 7 bases. Trimming at V came to 4 bases and at J to 4 bases, leaving 5 bases not matched to a gene. The CDR3 is 14 amino acids. Germline CDR1 reads SGHRS; CDR2 reads YFSETQ. CDR3 bases: TGCGCCAGCAGCGGAAGGGGGCTATACAATGAGCAGTTCTTC. Translation gives CASSGRGLYNEQFF. The variable domain in full, with the rest retrieved from reference TRBV5-1 and TRBJ2-1, is KAGVTQTPRYLIKTRGQQVTLSCSPISGHRSVSWYQQTPGQGLQFLFEYFSETQRNKGNFPGRFSGRQFSNSRSEMNVSTLELGDSALYLCASSGRGLYNEQFFGPGTRLTVL.

This clone was recorded a few times. The V call is TRBV6-5, the J call TRBJ1-1; the D is unclear. Trimming shortened V by 2 bases and J by 6 bases, and 4 bases separated the two germline ends. CDR3 length: 11 residues. From germline, CDR1 is MNHEY and CDR2 SVGAGI. CDR3 region: CASSYQAEAFF. CDR3 DNA sequence: TGTGCCAGCAGTTACCAGGCTGAAGCTTTCTTT.